The clone carrying this TCR beta chain was recorded at least ten times. This sample is part of a study of CDR3 diversity in severe acne. Per germline, CDR1 SNHLY and CDR2 FYNNEI. The V and J ends lost 8 bases and 4 bases respectively, with 17 bases between them. The CDR3 spans 14 residues. TCRdb re-derived calls from the PCR reads in MiXCR, one entry per CDR3 protein. The sample holds roughly 93,000 distinct CDR3 sequences, under 55% seen once. The V and J genes are TRBV2 and TRBJ1-2; D is uncertain. The sequencing sample was made of blood. The origin of this receptor is a male donor with severe acne vulgaris. The CDR3 DNA is TGTGCCAGCCACGAACAATTTCAGGCCTATGGCTACACCTTC. Translation gives CASHEQFQAYGYTF.